These 5 T cell receptor beta chains originate from one sample sequenced in a study of blood T cell repertoires in COVID-19. Clones were read by immunoSEQ multiplex PCR, and TCRdb kept only the in-frame ones, dropping some. The table includes tens of thousands of clones, approximately 89% detected once. What was sequenced was peripheral blood. Receptor source: a woman in her 70s with acute or convalescent COVID-19.

The chain carries TRBV30 and TRBJ2-1, with 13 bases aligning to TRBD2. This CDR3 spans 14 amino acids. In germline, CDR1 is GTSNPN, CDR2 SVGIG (reference sequence). Trimming cost V 4 bases and J 9 bases; bases outside gene matches: 6. CDR3 sequence reads: CAWTRLAGGAEQFF. The CDR3 DNA reads as TGTGCCTGGACCCGACTAGCGGGAGGTGCTGAGCAGTTCTTC.

This sequence joins TRBV28 and TRBJ1-5, with 9 bases aligning to TRBD1. Germline V lookup: CDR1 MDHEN, CDR2 SYDVKM. The CDR3 is 15 residues long. V gave up 6 bases and J gave up 9 bases; unmatched junction bases: 12. The CDR3 here is CASRTTGGQGWPQHF. The CDR3 bases are TGTGCCAGCAGGACCACAGGGGGCCAGGGTTGGCCCCAGCATTTT.

This clone appeared once. The chain recombines TRBV5-4 with TRBJ2-5, with D possibly matching TRBD2 (6 bases). V was trimmed by 6 bases and J by 0 bases, leaving 9 bases between them. The CDR3 extends over 13 amino acids. Germline values: CDR1 SGHNT, CDR2 YYREEE (reference sequence). The CDR3 sequence is CASNLADQETQYF. The DNA of the CDR3 is TGTGCCAGCAACTTAGCGGACCAAGAGACCCAGTACTTC.

The CDR3 nucleotides read TGTGCCAGCAGCCCGGACTGGAGCACAGATACGCAGTATTTT. Protein: CASSPDWSTDTQYF. The chain links TRBV7-8 to TRBJ2-3; a possible D gene is TRBD2 (5 bases). Germline CDR1 SGHVS, CDR2 FQNEAQ. V gave up 5 bases and J gave up 0 bases, with 9 bases separating them. This CDR3 region has 14 residues.

This clone was seen more than once but under ten times. The chain joins TRBV2 to TRBJ1-1; perhaps TRBD1 as D (6 bases). The CDR3 totals 13 residues. Trimming took 7 bases from V and 2 from J, leaving 11 bases between them. Germline V gene lookup returns CDR1 SNHLY and CDR2 FYNNEI. CDR3 amino acids: CASTRTANTEAFF. In nucleotides, the CDR3 is TGTGCCAGCACTCGGACAGCCAACACTGAAGCTTTCTTT.